This TCR beta chain was captured in a study of identical twins. Healthy Caucasians alone served as donors. Study-wide results and limits: Recombination models fit unrelated individuals' TCR alpha sharing but underestimated twins'.

The CDR3 loop spans 11 amino acids. Germline trimming cut 0 bases from V and 12 bases from J; bases unmatched to any gene: 2. Germline assignment: CDR1 DFQATT and CDR2 SNEGSKA (reference sequence). Each CDR3 protein gets one entry after TCRdb re-called the 5' RACE reads with MiXCR. The profile shows 1.5 million to 2 million distinct CDR3 sequences, less than 35% of them singletons. For this clonotype: Its antigen is unknown.

The chain uses TRBV20-1 and TRBJ2-1, with 7 bases identical to TRBD2. This sequence was found in a newborn girl in good health. The sequencing input was cord blood. The CDR3 loop reads CSARDSGGQFF. The CDR3 coding sequence is TGCAGTGCTAGAGATTCGGGGGGGCAGTTCTTC.